The present entry profiles one TCR beta chain with its context. J lost 0 bases, V lost 4 bases, and 7 bases had no gene match. The CDR3 runs 17 residues. These data belong to a study of blood T cell repertoires in COVID-19. Here immunoSEQ multiplex PCR was the method, and the copy in TCRdb shows in-frame clones only, minus some. The sample lists over 150,000 clones; around 80% were seen once. The sequence came from a human donor in a cohort sampled during active COVID-19. The rearrangement links TRBV6-7 to TRBJ2-3; 10 nucleotides align to TRBD2. TRBV6-7 is an ORF, and what it does is uncertain. The sample taken for sequencing was peripheral blood. CDR3 sequence (DNA): TGTGCCAGCAGTTTCCAGTCTAGCGGGAGAAGCACAGATACGCAGTATTTT. This sequence encodes CASSFQSSGRSTDTQYF.